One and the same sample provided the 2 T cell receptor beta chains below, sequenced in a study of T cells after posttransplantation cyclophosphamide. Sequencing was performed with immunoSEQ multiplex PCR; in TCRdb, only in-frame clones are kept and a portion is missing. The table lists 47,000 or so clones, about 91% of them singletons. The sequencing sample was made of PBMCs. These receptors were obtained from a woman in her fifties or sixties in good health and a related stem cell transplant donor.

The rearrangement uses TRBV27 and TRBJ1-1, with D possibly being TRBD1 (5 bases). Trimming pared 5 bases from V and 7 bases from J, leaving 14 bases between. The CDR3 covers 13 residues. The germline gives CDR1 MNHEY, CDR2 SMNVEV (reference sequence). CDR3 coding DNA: TGTGCCAGCAGTACCCAGGGTTCAGGTGAAGCTTTCTTT. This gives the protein CASSTQGSGEAFF.

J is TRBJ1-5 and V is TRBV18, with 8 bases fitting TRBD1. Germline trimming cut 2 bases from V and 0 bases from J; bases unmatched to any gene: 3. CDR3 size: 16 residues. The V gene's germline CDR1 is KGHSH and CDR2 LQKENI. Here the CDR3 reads CASSPSTGDSNQPQHF. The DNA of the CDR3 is TGTGCCAGCTCACCATCGACAGGGGATAGCAATCAGCCCCAGCATTTT.